This T cell receptor beta chain is drawn from a study of blood T cell repertoires in COVID-19. Study at large: Samples of COVID-19 (acute and convalescent) were obtained from the United States, Italy and Spain.

Data came from immunoSEQ multiplex PCR; TCRdb stores just in-frame clones and leaves some out. The sample records about 430,000 clones, 75% to 90% being singletons. The germline gives CDR1 MDHEN, CDR2 SYDVKM. CDR3 length: 15 amino acids. V was clipped by 5 bases and J by 2 bases, with 15 bases between them. Grouping used clinical history reported by participants in a survey and questionnaire. The source of this sequence is a man aged 25-40 years who had recovered from COVID-19. The sample comprised PBMCs or T cells enriched from blood (not recorded which). V usage is TRBV28 and J usage is TRBJ2-5; a possible D gene is TRBD2 (6 bases). The CDR3 is CASSPNRDLQETQYF. The CDR3 bases are TGTGCCAGCAGTCCAAATCGGGACTTACAAGAGACCCAGTACTTC.